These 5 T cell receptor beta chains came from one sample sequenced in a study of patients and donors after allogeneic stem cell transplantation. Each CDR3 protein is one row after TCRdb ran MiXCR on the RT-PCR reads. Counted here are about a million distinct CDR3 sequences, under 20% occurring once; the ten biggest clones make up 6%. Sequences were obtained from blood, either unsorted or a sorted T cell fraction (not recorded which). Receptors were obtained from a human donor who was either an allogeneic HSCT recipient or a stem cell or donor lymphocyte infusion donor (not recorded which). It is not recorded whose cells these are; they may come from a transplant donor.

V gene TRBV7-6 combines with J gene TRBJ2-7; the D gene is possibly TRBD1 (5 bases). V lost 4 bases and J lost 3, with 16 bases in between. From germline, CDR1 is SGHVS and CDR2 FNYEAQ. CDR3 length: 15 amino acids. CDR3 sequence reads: CASSSLGAGRYEQYF. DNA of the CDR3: TGTGCCAGCAGCTCCCTCGGCGCAGGGCGCTACGAGCAGTACTTC. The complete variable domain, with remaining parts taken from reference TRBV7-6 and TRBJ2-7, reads GAGVSQSPRYKVTKRGQDVALRCDPISGHVSLYWYRQALGQGPEFLTYFNYEAQQDKSGLPNDRFSAERPEGSISTLTIQRTEQRDSAMYRCASSSLGAGRYEQYFGPGTRLTVT.

CDR3 sequence: CASNQRGQNSYEQYF. The CDR3 DNA sequence: TGTGCCAGCAATCAAAGGGGACAGAACTCCTACGAGCAGTACTTC. This sequence joins TRBV19 and TRBJ2-7, with 7 bases aligning to TRBD1. The CDR3 has 15 amino acids. Germline CDR1 is LNHDA and CDR2 is SQIVND (reference sequence). V trimming: 9 bases; J trimming: 0 bases; junction bases outside the gene matches: 11.

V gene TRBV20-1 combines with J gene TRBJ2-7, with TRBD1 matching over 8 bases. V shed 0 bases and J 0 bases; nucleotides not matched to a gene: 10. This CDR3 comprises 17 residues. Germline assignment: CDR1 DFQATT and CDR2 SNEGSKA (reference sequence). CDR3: CSARDPSGQGSSYEQYF. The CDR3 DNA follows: TGCAGTGCTAGAGATCCCTCCGGACAGGGAAGCTCCTACGAGCAGTACTTC.

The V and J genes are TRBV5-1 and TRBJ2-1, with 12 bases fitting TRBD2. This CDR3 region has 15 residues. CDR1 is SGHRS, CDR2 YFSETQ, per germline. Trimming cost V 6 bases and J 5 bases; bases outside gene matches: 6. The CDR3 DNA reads TGCGCCAGCACAACCGGGACTAGCGGGCACAATGAGCAGTTCTTC. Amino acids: CASTTGTSGHNEQFF.

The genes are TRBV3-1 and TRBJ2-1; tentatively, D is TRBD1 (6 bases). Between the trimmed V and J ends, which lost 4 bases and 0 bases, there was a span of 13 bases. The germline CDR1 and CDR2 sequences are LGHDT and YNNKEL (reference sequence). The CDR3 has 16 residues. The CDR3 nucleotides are TGTGCCAGCAGCCGTCCGAGGGGGAGCTCCTACAATGAGCAGTTCTTC. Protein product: CASSRPRGSSYNEQFF.